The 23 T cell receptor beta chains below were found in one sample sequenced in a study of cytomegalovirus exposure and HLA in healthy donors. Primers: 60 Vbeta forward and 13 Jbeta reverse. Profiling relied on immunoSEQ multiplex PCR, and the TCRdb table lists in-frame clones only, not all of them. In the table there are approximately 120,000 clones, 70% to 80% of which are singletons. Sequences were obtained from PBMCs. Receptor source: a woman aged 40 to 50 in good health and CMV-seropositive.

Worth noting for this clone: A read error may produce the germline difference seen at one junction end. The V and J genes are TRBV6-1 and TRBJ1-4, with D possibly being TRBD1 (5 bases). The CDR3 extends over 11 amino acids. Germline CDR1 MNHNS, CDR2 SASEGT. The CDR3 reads CASSDAEGRVF. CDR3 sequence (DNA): TGTGCCAGCAGCGATGCGGAGGGGCGGGTTTTT.

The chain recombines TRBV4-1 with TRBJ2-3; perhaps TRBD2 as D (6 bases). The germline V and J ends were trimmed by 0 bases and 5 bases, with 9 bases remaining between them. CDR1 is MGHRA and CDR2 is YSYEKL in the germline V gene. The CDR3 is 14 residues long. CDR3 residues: CASSQELRGDTQYF. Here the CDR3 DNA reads TGCGCCAGCAGCCAAGAGTTGCGGGGAGATACGCAGTATTTT.

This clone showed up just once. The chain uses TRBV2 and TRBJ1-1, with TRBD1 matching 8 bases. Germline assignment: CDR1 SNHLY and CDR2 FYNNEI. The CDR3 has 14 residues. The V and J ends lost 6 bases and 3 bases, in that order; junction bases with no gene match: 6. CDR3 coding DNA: TGTGCCAGCAGGGCGACAGGGGCGTACACTGAAGCTTTCTTT. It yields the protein CASRATGAYTEAFF.

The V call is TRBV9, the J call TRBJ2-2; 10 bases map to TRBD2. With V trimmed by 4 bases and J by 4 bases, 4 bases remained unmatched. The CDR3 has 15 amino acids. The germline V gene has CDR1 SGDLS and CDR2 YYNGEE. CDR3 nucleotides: TGTGCCAGCAGCCCTCAGCGGGGGGGCACCGGGGAGCTGTTTTTT. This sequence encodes CASSPQRGGTGELFF. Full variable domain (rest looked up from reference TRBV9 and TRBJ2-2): DSGVTQTPKHLITATGQRVTLRCSPRSGDLSVYWYQQSLDQGLQFLIQYYNGEERAKGNILERFSAQQFPDLHSELNLSSLELGDSALYFCASSPQRGGTGELFFGEGSRLTVL.

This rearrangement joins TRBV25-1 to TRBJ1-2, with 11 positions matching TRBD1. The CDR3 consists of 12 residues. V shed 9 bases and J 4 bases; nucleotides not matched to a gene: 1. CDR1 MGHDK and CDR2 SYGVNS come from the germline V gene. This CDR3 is CASGTGGYGYTF. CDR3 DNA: TGTGCCAGTGGGACAGGGGGCTATGGCTACACCTTC.

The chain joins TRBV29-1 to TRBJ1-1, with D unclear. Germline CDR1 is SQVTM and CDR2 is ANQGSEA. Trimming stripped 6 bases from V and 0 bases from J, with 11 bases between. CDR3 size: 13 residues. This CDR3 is CSVTLALNTEAFF. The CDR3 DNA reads TGCAGCGTCACCCTGGCTTTGAACACTGAAGCTTTCTTT.

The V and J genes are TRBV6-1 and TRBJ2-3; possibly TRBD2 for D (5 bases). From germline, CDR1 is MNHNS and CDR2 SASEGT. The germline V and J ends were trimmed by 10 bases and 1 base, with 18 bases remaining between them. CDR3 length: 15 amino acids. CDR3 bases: TGTGCCACACGAGATACCGGAGCGGGCACAGATACGCAGTATTTT. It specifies CATRDTGAGTDTQYF.

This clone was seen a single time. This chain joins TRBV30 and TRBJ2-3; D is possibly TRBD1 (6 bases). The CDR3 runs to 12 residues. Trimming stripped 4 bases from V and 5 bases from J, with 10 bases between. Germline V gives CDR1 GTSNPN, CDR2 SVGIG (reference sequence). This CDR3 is CAWMGAGDTQYF. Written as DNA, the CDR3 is TGTGCCTGGATGGGGGCCGGAGATACGCAGTATTTT.

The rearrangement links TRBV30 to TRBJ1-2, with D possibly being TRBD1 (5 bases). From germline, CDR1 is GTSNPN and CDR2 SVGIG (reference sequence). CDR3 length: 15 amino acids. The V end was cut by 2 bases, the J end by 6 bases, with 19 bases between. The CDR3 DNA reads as TGTGCCTGGAGTCCCCAGCAGGGATCAATCCATGGCTACACCTTC. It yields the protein CAWSPQQGSIHGYTF.

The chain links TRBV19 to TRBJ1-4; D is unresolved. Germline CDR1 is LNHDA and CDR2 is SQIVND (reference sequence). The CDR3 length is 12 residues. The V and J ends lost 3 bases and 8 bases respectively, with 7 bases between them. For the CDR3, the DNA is TGTGCCAGTAGTATTTCTCAGGAAAAACTGTTTTTT. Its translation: CASSISQEKLFF.

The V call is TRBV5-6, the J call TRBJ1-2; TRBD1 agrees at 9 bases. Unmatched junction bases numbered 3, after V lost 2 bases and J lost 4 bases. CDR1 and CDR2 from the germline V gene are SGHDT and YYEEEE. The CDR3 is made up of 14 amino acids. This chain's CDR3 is CASSLGQGTYGYTF. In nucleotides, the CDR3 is TGTGCCAGCAGCTTAGGACAGGGGACCTATGGCTACACCTTC.

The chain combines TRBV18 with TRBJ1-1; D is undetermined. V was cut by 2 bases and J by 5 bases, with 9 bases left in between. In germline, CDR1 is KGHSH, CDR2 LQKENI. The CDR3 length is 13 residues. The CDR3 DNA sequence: TGTGCCAGCTCACCAAGGCTCGGGACTGAAGCTTTCTTT. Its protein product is CASSPRLGTEAFF. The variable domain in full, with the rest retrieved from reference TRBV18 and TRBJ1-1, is NAGVMQNPRHLVRRRGQEARLRCSPMKGHSHVYWYRQLPEEGLKFMVYLQKENIIDESGMPKERFSAEFPKEGPSILRIQQVVRGDSAAYFCASSPRLGTEAFFGQGTRLTVV.

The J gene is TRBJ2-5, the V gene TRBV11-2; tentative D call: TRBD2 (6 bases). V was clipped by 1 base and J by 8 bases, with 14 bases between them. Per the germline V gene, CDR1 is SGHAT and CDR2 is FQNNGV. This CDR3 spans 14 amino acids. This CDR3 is CASSLAGTERTQYF. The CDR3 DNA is TGTGCCAGCAGCTTAGCCGGGACTGAGAGAACCCAGTACTTC. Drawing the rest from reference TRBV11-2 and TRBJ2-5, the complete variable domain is EAGVAQSPRYKIIEKRQSVAFWCNPISGHATLYWYQQILGQGPKLLIQFQNNGVVDDSQLPKDRFSAERLKGVDSTLKIQPAKLEDSAVYLCASSLAGTERTQYFGPGTRLLVL.

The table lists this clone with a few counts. CDR3 protein: CASSFPQTGGYTQYF. CDR3 in DNA: TGTGCCAGCAGCTTTCCCCAGACAGGGGGCTATACGCAGTATTTT. This chain joins TRBV5-4 and TRBJ2-3; 10 bases match TRBD1. Germline V lookup: CDR1 SGHNT, CDR2 YYREEE (reference sequence). This CDR3 contains 15 residues. The trim removed 2 bases at V and 7 bases at J, leaving 7 bases unmatched.

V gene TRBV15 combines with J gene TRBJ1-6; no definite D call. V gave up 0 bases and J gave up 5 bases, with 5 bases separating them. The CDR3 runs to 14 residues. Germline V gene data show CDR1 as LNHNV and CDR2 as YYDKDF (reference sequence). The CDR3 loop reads CATSRDWHNSPLHF. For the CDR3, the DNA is TGTGCCACCAGCAGAGATTGGCATAATTCACCCCTCCACTTT.

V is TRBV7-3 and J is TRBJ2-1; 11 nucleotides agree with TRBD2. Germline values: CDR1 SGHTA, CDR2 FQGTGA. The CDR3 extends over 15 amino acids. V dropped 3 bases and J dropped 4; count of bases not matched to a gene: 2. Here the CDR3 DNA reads TGTGCCAGCAGCTTGACTAGCGGGGTGTACAATGAGCAGTTCTTC. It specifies CASSLTSGVYNEQFF.

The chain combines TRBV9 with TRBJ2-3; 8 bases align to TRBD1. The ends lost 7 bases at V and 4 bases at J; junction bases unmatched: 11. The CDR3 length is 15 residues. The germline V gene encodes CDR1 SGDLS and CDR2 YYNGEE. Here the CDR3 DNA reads TGTGCCAGCGGGAAGTCAGGGGGCGGACCAGATACGCAGTATTTT. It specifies CASGKSGGGPDTQYF.

This CDR3 is CASSLDRGQRQNSPLHF. Here the CDR3 DNA reads TGCGCCAGCAGCTTGGACAGGGGGCAGAGACAAAATTCACCCCTCCACTTT. V gene TRBV5-1 combines with J gene TRBJ1-6, with TRBD1 matching 9 bases. The germline V gene has CDR1 SGHRS and CDR2 YFSETQ. The CDR3 has 17 residues. V was clipped by 0 bases and J by 7 bases; unmatched bases: 8.

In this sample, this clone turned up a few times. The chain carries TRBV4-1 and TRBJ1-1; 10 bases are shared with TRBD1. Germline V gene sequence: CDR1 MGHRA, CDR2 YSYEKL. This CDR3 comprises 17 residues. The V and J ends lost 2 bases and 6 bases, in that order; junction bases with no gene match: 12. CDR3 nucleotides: TGCGCCAGCAGCCAATCTGAGACAGGGGGCGCTGGGGCTGAAGCTTTCTTT. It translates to CASSQSETGGAGAEAFF.

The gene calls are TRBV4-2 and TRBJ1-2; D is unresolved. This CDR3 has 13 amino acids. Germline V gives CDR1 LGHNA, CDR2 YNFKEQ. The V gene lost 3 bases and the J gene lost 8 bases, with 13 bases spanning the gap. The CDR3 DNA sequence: TGTGCCAGCAGCCATCCTCGGGAGTGGGGCTACACCTTC. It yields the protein CASSHPREWGYTF.

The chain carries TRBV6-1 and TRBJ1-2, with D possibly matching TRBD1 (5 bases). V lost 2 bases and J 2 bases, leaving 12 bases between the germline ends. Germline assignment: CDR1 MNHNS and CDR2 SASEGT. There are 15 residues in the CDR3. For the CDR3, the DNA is TGTGCCAGCAGTGAAATTGGGGGGACCAACTATGGCTACACCTTC. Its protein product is CASSEIGGTNYGYTF.

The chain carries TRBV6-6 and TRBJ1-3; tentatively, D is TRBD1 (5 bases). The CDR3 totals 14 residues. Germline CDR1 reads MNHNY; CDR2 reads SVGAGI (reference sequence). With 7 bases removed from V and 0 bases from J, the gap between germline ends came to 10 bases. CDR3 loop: CASIIDSSGNTIYF. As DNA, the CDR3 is TGTGCCAGCATAATTGACAGCTCTGGAAACACCATATATTTT.

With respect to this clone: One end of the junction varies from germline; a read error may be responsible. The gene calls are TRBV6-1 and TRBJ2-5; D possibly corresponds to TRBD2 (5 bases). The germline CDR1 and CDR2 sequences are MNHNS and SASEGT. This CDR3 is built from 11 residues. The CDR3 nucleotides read TGCTCGGGCGCCGGGGAAGAGACCCAGTACTTC. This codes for CSGAGEETQYF.